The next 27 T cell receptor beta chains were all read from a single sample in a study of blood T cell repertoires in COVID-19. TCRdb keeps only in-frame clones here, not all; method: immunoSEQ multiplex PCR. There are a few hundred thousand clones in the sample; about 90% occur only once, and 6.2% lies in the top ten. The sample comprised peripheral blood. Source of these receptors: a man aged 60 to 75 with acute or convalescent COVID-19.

The CDR3 sequence: CASSQDRGDEQYF. The CDR3 bases are TGTGCCAGCAGCCAAGATCGGGGGGACGAGCAGTACTTC. J is TRBJ2-7 and V is TRBV3-1 (or the pseudogene TRBV3-2); 7 bases line up with TRBD2. Germline CDR1 reads LGHDT; CDR2 reads YNNKEL (reference sequence). The CDR3 extends over 13 amino acids. J was trimmed by 5 bases and V by 0 bases; bases with no gene match: 1.

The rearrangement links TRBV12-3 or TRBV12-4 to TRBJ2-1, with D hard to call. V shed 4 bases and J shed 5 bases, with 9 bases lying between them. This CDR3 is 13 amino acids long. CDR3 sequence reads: CASSWLRNNEQFF. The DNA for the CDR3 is TGTGCCAGCAGTTGGCTCCGAAACAATGAGCAGTTCTTC.

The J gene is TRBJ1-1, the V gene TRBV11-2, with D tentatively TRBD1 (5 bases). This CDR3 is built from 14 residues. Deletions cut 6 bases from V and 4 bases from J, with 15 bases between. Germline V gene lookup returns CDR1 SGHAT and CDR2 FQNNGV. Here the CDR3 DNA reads TGTGCCAGCAGGGGGACTGCTCCCTTCACTGAAGCTTTCTTT. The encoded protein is CASRGTAPFTEAFF.

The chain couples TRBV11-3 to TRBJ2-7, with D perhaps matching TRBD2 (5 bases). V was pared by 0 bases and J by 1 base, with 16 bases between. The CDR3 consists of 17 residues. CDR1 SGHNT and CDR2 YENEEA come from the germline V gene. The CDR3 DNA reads TGTGCCAGCAGCTTAGATTTAGCTTCCGGGAATTCCTACGAGCAGTACTTC. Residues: CASSLDLASGNSYEQYF.

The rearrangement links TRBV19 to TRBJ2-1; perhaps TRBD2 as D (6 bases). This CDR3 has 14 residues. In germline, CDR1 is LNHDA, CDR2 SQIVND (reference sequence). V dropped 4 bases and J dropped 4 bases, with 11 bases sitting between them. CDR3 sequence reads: CASSSSGLYNEQFF. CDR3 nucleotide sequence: TGTGCCAGTAGTAGCTCAGGACTATACAATGAGCAGTTCTTC.

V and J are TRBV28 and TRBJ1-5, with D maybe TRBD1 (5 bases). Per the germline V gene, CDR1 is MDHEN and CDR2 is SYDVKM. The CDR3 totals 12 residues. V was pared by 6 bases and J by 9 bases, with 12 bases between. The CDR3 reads CASRNGGMPQHF. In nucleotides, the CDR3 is TGTGCCAGCAGAAACGGGGGGATGCCCCAGCATTTT.

The CDR3 spells CASSQSPSGSGNEQFF. The CDR3 DNA follows: TGCGCCAGCAGCCAATCCCCTAGCGGGAGCGGCAATGAGCAGTTCTTC. The chain carries TRBV4-3 and TRBJ2-1; 10 bases fit TRBD2. The CDR3 has 16 residues. Germline assignment: CDR1 LGHNA and CDR2 YSLEER. The V and J ends lost 2 bases and 6 bases, in that order; junction bases with no gene match: 7.

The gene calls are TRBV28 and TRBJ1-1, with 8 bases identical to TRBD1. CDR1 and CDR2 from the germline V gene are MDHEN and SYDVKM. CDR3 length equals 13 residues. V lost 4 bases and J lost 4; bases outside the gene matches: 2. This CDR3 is CASSSTGGTEAFF. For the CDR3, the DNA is TGTGCCAGCAGTTCCACAGGGGGCACTGAAGCTTTCTTT.

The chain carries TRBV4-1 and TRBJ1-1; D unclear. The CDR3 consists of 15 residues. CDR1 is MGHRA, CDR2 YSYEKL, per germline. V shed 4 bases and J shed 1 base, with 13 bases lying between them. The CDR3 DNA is TGCGCCAGCAGCCCGCAGGCGGGCGGGAACACTGAAGCTTTCTTT. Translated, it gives CASSPQAGGNTEAFF.

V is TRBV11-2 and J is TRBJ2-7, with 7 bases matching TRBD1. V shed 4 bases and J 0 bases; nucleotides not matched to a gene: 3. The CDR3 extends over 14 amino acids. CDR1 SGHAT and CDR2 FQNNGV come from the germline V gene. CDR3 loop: CASSWTGRSYEQYF. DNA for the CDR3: TGTGCCAGCAGCTGGACAGGCCGCTCCTACGAGCAGTACTTC.

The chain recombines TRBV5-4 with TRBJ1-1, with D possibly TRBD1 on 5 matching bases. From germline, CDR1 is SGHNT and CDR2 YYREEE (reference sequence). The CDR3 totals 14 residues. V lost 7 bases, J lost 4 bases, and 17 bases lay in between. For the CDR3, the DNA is TGTGCCAGCGCCCTGGGGGAGGGGTTCACTGAAGCTTTCTTT. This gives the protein CASALGEGFTEAFF.

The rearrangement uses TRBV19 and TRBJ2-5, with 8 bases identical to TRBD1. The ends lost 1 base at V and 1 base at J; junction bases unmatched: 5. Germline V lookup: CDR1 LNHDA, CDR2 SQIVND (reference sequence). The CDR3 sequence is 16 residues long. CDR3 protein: CASSIAAGTGQETQYF. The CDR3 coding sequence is TGTGCCAGTAGTATAGCAGCCGGGACAGGCCAAGAGACCCAGTACTTC.

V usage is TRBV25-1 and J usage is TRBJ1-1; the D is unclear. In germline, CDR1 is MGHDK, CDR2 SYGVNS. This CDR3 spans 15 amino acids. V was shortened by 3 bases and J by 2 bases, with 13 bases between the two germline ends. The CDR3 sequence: CASSDNRLPNTEAFF. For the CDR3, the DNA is TGTGCCAGCAGTGATAATAGACTCCCAAACACTGAAGCTTTCTTT.

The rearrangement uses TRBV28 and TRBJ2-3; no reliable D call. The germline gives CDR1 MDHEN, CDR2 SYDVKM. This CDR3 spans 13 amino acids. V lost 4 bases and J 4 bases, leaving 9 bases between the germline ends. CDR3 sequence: CASSSLPSDTQYF. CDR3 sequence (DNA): TGTGCCAGCAGTTCCCTCCCCTCAGATACGCAGTATTTT.

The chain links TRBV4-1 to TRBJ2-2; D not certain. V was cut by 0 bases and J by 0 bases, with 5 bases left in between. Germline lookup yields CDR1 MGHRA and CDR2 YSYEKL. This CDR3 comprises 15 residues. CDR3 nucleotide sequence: TGCGCCAGCAGCCAAGATACGGCGAACACCGGGGAGCTGTTTTTT. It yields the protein CASSQDTANTGELFF.

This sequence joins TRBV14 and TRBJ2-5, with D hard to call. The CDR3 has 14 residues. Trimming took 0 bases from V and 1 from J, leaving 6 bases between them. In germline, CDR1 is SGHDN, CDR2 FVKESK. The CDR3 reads CASSQDTVQETQYF. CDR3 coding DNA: TGTGCCAGCAGCCAAGACACAGTCCAAGAGACCCAGTACTTC.

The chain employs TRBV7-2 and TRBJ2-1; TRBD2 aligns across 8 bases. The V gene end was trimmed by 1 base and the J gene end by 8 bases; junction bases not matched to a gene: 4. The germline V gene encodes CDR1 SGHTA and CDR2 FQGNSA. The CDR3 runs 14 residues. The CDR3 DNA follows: TGTGCCAGCAGCTTAGACGGTAGCGGGGATGAGCAGTTCTTC. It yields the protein CASSLDGSGDEQFF.

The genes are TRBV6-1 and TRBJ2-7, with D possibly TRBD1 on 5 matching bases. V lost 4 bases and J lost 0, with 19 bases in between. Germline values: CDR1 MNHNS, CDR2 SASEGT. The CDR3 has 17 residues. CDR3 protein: CASSGYNRISSSYEQYF. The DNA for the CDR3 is TGTGCCAGCAGTGGCTACAACAGGATATCAAGCTCCTACGAGCAGTACTTC.

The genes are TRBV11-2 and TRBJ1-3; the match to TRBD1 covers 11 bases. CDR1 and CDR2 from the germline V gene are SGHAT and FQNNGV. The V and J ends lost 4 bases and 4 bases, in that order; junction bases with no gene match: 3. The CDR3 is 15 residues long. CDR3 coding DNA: TGTGCCAGCAGCTCCTGGACAGGGGGCGGAAACACCATATATTTT. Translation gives CASSSWTGGGNTIYF.

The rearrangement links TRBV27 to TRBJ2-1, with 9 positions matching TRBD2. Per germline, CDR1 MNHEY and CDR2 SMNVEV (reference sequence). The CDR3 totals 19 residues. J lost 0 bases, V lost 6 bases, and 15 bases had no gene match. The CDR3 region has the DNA TGTGCCAGCAGGCCGCGGAGTAGCGGGAGTCTAGGCTCCTACAATGAGCAGTTCTTC. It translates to CASRPRSSGSLGSYNEQFF.

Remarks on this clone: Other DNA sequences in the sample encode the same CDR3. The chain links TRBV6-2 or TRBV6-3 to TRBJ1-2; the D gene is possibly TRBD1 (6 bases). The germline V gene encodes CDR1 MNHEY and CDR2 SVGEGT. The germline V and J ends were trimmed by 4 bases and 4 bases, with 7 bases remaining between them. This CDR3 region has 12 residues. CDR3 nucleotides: TGTGCCAGCAGTTCACAGGGCTATGGCTACACCTTC. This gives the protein CASSSQGYGYTF.

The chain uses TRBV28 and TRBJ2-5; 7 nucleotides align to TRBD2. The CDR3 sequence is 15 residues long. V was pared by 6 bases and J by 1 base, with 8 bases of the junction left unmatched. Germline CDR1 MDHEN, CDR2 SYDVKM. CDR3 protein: CASSLPAGPQETQYF. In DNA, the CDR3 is TGTGCCAGCAGCCTCCCAGCGGGGCCCCAAGAGACCCAGTACTTC.

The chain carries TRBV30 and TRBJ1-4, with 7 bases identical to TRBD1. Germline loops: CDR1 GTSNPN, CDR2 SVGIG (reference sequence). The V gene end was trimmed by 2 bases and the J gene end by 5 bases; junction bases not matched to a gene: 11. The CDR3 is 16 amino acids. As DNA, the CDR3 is TGTGCCTGGAGTCGATTCTCCGGGACAGCGAATGAAAAACTGTTTTTT. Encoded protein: CAWSRFSGTANEKLFF.

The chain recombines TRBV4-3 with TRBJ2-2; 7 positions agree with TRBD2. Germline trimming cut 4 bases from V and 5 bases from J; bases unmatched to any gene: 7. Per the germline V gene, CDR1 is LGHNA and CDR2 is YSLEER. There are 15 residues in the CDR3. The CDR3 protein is CASSRGLEKTGELFF. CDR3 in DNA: TGCGCCAGCAGCCGAGGACTAGAAAAGACCGGGGAGCTGTTTTTT.

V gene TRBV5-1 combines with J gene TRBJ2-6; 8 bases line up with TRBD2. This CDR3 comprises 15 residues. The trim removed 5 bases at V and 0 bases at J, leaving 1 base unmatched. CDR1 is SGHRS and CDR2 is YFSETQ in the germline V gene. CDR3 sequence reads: CASRAGVSGANVLTF. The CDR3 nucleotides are TGCGCCAGCAGAGCGGGAGTCTCTGGGGCCAACGTCCTGACTTTC.

The DNA of the CDR3 is TGTGCCACCAGCAGAGAACTAGCGGGAGGGCAAGAGACCCAGTACTTC. This codes for CATSRELAGGQETQYF. The gene calls are TRBV15 and TRBJ2-5, with 13 bases that match TRBD2. With 0 bases clipped from V and 2 bases from J, the junction kept 0 bases outside the gene matches. This CDR3 contains 16 residues. CDR1 and CDR2 (germline): LNHNV, YYDKDF (reference sequence).

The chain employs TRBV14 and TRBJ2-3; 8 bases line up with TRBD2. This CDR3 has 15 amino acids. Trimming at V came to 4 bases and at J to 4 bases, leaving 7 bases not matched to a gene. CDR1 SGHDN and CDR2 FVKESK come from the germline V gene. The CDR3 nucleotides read TGTGCCAGCAGCCGCCAGGCGGGAGGCGCAGATACGCAGTATTTT. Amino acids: CASSRQAGGADTQYF.